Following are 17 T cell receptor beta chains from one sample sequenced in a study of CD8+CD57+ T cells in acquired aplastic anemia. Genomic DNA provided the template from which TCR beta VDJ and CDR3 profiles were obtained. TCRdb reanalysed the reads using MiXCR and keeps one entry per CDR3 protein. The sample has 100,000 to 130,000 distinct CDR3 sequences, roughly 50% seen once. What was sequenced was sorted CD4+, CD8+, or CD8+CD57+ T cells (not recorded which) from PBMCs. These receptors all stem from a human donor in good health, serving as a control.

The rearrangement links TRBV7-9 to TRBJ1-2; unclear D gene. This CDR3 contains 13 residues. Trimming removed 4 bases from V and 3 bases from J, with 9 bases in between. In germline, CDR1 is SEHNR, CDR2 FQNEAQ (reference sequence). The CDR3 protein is CASSSPGYYGYTF. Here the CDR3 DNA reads TGTGCCAGCAGCTCTCCGGGCTACTATGGCTACACCTTC.

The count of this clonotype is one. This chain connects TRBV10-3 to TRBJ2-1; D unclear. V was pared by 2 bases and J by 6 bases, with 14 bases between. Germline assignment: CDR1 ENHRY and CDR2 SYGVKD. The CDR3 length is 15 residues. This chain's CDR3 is CAISEAEDPLNEQFF. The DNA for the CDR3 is TGTGCCATCAGTGAGGCAGAGGACCCCCTCAATGAGCAGTTCTTC.

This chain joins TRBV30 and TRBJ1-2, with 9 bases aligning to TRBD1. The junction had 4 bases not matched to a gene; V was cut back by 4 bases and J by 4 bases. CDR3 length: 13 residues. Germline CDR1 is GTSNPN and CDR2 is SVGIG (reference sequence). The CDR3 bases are TGTGCCTGGACGGGACAGGGACTCTATGGCTACACCTTC. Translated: CAWTGQGLYGYTF.

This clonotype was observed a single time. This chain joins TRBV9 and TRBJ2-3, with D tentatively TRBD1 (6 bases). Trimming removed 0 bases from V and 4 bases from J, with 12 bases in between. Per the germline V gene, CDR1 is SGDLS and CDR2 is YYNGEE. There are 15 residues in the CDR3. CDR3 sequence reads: CASSVGTVRSDTQYF. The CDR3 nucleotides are TGTGCCAGCAGCGTAGGGACAGTGAGGTCAGATACGCAGTATTTT. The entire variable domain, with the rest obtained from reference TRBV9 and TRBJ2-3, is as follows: DSGVTQTPKHLITATGQRVTLRCSPRSGDLSVYWYQQSLDQGLQFLIQYYNGEERAKGNILERFSAQQFPDLHSELNLSSLELGDSALYFCASSVGTVRSDTQYFGPGTRLTVL.

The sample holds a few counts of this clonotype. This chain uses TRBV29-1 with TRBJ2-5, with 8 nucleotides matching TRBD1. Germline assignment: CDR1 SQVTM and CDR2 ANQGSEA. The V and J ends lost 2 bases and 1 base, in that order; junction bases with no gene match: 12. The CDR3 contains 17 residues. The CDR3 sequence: CSVEHELDRALQETQYF. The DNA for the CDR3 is TGCAGCGTTGAACACGAGCTGGACAGGGCCCTCCAAGAGACCCAGTACTTC.

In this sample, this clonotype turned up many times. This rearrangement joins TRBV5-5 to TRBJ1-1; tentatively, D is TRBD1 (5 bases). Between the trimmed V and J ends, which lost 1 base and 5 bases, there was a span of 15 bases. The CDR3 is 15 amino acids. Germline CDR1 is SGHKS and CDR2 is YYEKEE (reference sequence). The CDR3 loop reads CASSLWMGGGTEAFF. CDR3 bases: TGTGCCAGCAGCTTGTGGATGGGTGGGGGTACTGAAGCTTTCTTT.

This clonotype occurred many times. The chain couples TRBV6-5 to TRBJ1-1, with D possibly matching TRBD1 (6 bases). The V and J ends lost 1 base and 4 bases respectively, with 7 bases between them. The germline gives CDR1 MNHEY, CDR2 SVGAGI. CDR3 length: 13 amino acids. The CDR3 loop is CASSYLGGTEAFF. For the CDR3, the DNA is TGTGCCAGCAGTTACTTAGGGGGCACTGAAGCTTTCTTT.

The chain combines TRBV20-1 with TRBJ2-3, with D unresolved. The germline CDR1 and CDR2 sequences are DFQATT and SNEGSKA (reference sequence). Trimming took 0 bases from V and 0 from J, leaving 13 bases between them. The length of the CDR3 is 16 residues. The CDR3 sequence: CSARDLIGKSTDTQYF. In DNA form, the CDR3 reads TGCAGTGCTAGAGATCTGATAGGAAAAAGCACAGATACGCAGTATTTT.

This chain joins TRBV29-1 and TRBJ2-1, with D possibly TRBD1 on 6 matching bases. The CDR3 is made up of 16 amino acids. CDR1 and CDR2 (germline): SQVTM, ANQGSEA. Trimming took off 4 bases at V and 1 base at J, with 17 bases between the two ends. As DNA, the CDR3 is TGCAGCGTTGTATTCGTGTTAGGGGGATCCTACAATGAGCAGTTCTTC. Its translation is CSVVFVLGGSYNEQFF.

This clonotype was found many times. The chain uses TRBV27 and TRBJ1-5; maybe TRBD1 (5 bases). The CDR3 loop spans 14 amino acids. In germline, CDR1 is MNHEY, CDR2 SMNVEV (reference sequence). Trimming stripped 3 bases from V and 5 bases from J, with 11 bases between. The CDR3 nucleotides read TGTGCCAGCAGTTTCGGGGCAGTTCATCAGCCCCAGCATTTT. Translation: CASSFGAVHQPQHF.

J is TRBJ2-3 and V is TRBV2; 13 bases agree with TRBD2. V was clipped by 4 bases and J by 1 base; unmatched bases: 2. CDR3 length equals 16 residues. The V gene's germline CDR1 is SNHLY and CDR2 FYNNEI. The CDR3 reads CASSAGLAGGTDTQYF. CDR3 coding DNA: TGTGCCAGCAGTGCTGGACTAGCGGGGGGCACAGATACGCAGTATTTT.

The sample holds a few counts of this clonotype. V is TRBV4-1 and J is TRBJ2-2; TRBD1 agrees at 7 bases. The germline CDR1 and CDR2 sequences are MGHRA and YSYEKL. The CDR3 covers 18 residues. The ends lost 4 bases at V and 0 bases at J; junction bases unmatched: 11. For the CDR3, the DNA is TGCGCCAGCAGCCCCCCCCGGCAGGGGGAATCGAACACCGGGGAGCTGTTTTTT. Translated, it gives CASSPPRQGESNTGELFF.

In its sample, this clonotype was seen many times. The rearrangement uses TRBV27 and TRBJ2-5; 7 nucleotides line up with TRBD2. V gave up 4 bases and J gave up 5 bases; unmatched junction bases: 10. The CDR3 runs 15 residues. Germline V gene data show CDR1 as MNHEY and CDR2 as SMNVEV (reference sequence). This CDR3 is CASSYGAGVGETQYF. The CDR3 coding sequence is TGTGCCAGCAGTTATGGCGCGGGGGTTGGGGAGACCCAGTACTTC.

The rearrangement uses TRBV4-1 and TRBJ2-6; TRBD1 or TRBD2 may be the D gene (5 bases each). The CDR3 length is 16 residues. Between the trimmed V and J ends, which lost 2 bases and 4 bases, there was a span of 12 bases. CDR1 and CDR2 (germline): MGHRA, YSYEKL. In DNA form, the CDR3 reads TGCGCCAGCAGCCAACCTGAGGGGTCGGGGGCCAACGTCCTGACTTTC. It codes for CASSQPEGSGANVLTF.

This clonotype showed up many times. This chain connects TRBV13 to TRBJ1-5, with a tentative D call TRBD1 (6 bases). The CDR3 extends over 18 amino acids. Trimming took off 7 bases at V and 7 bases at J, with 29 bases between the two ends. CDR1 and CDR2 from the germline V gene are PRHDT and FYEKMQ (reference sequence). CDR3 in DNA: TGTGCCAGCACCCGACCCAGTGCCCCCGGGGGGCTAGGACAGCCCCAGCATTTT. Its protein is CASTRPSAPGGLGQPQHF.

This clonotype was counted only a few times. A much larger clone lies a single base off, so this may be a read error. CDR3 bases: TGTGCCCGCAGTTTGTCGCGACAATATAATTCACCCCTCCACTTT. It specifies CARSLSRQYNSPLHF. This chain connects TRBV27 to TRBJ1-6, with D unclear. The length of the CDR3 is 15 residues. The germline V gene has CDR1 MNHEY and CDR2 SMNVEV (reference sequence).

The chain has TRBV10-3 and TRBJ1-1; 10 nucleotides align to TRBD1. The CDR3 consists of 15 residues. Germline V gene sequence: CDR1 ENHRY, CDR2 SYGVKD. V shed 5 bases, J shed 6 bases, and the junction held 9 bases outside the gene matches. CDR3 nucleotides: TGTGCCATCAGTCATCCGGGACAGGGGCAAGCTGAAGCTTTCTTT. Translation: CAISHPGQGQAEAFF.